This T cell receptor (beta chain) was obtained from a study of shared clonotypes between healthy human individuals (dated by TCRdb to 2020 to 2021). Some background on the complete study: The cohort included three men and a couple of women between 18 and 49 years of age. To estimate repertoire size and how much clonotypes are shared between individuals, the study performed deep sequencing of blood TCR repertoires from a few healthy adults. Leukapheresis yielded between about 0.94 and 8.9 billion PBMCs per donor. Different laboratories and diverse techniques were used to prepare libraries and sequence TCR repertoires, to increase sequencing depth and limit assay-specific biases. What the research found in general, with its limitations: Sampling was restricted to blood, and TCR repertoires in tissue are likely to differ from TCR repertoires in blood. Because the study included a small number of donors, the genetic and exposure-history diversity represented was limited. Pairwise subsampling led to the expectation that sequencing depth would affect the degree of clonotype sharing among donors.

The donors were healthy, HIV-negative adults with no recently reported acute infections or vaccinations. Every donor was a Caucasian adult residing in Nashville, Tennessee, USA. For unsorted samples, about 87 million PBMCs were counted, and genomic DNA was extracted using the QIAamp DNA Blood Mini kit. After blood collection by leukapheresis, PBMCs were isolated using Ficoll-Histopaque density gradient centrifugation and then cryopreserved in the vapor phase of liquid nitrogen. In the germline V gene, CDR1 corresponds to KGHSH and CDR2 to LQKENI. V gives up 1 base and J gives up 3 bases, and the segment between their germline ends measures 13 bases. The CDR3 contains 16 residues, cysteine and phenylalanine counted. Of all the DNA, just the CDR3 is kept, 48 bases in frame from base 1. As regards this clone: Its recognized antigen is unknown. No much larger clone exists at a distance of one base, and base qualities are not known.

Using the deep immunoSEQ assay, multiplex PCR amplified TCR CDR3 regions from genomic DNA. Genomic DNA extracted from each cell subset was distributed evenly over all wells of several immunoSEQ 96-well plates, and each plate served as one replicate. For unsorted PBMC, 300 ng genomic DNA, equal to 25,000 to 35,000 T cell genomes, was loaded into each replicate PCR. Ten immunoSEQ deep assay plates were used to sequence the unsorted PBMC genomic DNA. Purified libraries were measured with a Qubit 3.0 fluorometer, size-checked on a Bioanalyzer 2100, and measured again with the KAPA Library Quantification kit. Each immunoSEQ 96-well plate was sequenced on its own single-read 150-cycle Illumina NextSeq 550 flow cell. The original pipeline was this. The immunoSEQ output contained only junctional sequences without quality scores, so filtering could not match that applied to full-length reads. Sequences were annotated with PyIR, a Python wrapper for IgBLAST v1.9, using IMGT germline references to assign V/J genes and CDR3. Any read was removed if the V/J assignment was weak (E-value above 1e-6), the CDR3 was missing, or the read contained stop codons, out-of-frame junctions, or ambiguous translated residues. A V3J clonotype was defined by an identical inferred V gene, J gene, and CDR3 amino acid sequence. To compute the percentage overlap between repertoires, the number of shared unique clonotypes was divided by the size of the smaller repertoire. Repertoire richness was assessed with RTK rarefaction, the Chao1 estimator, and Recon v2.1 estimates of unobserved clonotypes. Entries here come from immuneACCESS through TCRdb and include only in-frame sequences with V and J called. Some clones fail to appear in such tables; in the studies checked, an unresolved V gene covers under half of the shortfall, and the cause of the remainder is unknown. V, J and clone size were drawn from that table, and D and trimming were deduced from the DNA. The sample table records roughly 480,000 clones; 79% of these occur just once. Of the sample, around 12% falls within the top ten clones.

Sequencing was performed on PBMCs. This receptor chain uses TRBV18 and TRBJ1-5, with the D segment identity uncertain. The clonotype originates from a woman aged 40-49 years in good health. Some clones in this sample may be carry-over from other donors' samples. In nucleotide form, the sequence is TGTGCCAGCTCACCACTCGGAGGGCAGGACAATCAGCCCCAGCATTTT. It translates as CASSPLGGQDNQPQHF.